Below are 9 T cell receptor beta chains sequenced from a single sample in a study of OX40 agonist ivuxolimab in advanced cancers. Profiling relied on immunoSEQ multiplex PCR, and the TCRdb table lists in-frame clones only, not all of them. Of approximately 90,000 clones in the sample, roughly 89% are singletons; the top ten hold 0.79%. The sequencing here drew on CD4+ or CD8+ T cells sorted from blood, taken in a trial of the OX40 agonist ivuxolimab. These receptors all stem from an adult with an advanced solid tumor such as melanoma, head and neck, liver or kidney cancer.

The chain is built from TRBV19 and TRBJ2-7; 7 bases agree with TRBD1. Germline V lookup: CDR1 LNHDA, CDR2 SQIVND (reference sequence). The J segment lost 4 bases and the V segment lost 5 bases, leaving 5 bases of the junction unmatched. This CDR3 contains 13 residues. CDR3 sequence reads: CASSRDSQYEQYF. The DNA for the CDR3 is TGTGCCAGTAGTCGGGACAGTCAATACGAGCAGTACTTC.

The chain couples TRBV6-1 to TRBJ1-3; 7 bases fit TRBD1. V lost 6 bases, J lost 4 bases, and 3 bases stayed unmatched. Germline loops: CDR1 MNHNS, CDR2 SASEGT. The CDR3 has 13 amino acids. CDR3 nucleotide sequence: TGTGCCAGCAGACCGGGACAGGGAAACACCATATATTTT. Translated, it gives CASRPGQGNTIYF.

The chain joins TRBV9 to TRBJ1-5; 7 bases map to TRBD1. The CDR3 extends over 16 amino acids. Per germline, CDR1 SGDLS and CDR2 YYNGEE. V gave up 0 bases and J gave up 5 bases; unmatched junction bases: 8. The CDR3 spells CASSVEGGQTHQPQHF. The CDR3 DNA follows: TGTGCCAGCAGCGTAGAGGGGGGACAGACCCATCAGCCCCAGCATTTT.

The chain employs TRBV5-3 and TRBJ2-4; D possibly uses TRBD1 or TRBD2 (5 bases each). TRBV5-3 is marked as an open reading frame, function uncertain. The CDR3 has 15 residues. V was trimmed by 4 bases and J by 1 base, leaving 12 bases between them. The CDR3 sequence: CARSLGRQAKNIQYF. The CDR3 DNA reads as TGTGCCAGAAGCCTGGGACGGCAGGCCAAAAACATTCAGTACTTC.

This chain uses TRBV4-3 with TRBJ1-2, with 8 positions matching TRBD1. Germline trimming cut 1 base from V and 5 bases from J; bases unmatched to any gene: 3. CDR3 length equals 14 residues. Germline V gives CDR1 LGHNA, CDR2 YSLEER. The CDR3 DNA reads TGCGCCAGCAGCCAAGGACAGGGGCCATATGGCTACACCTTC. Translation: CASSQGQGPYGYTF.

V and J are TRBV6-5 and TRBJ2-2, with D possibly being TRBD2 (5 bases). Trimming took 5 bases from V and 1 from J, leaving 8 bases between them. Germline lookup yields CDR1 MNHEY and CDR2 SVGAGI. The CDR3 is made up of 14 amino acids. CDR3: CASSRGMNTGELFF. The CDR3 DNA follows: TGTGCCAGCAGTCGAGGGATGAACACCGGGGAGCTGTTTTTT.

V is TRBV7-9 and J is TRBJ1-4; TRBD1 is a possible D gene (5 bases). Trimming took off 5 bases at V and 10 bases at J, with 14 bases between the two ends. This CDR3 region has 13 residues. CDR1 and CDR2 (germline): SEHNR, FQNEAQ (reference sequence). The CDR3 bases are TGTGCCAGCAGCCCCCCCGTGGGGGTAAAACTGTTTTTT. Amino acids: CASSPPVGVKLFF.

This chain connects TRBV6-4 to TRBJ2-1; 9 positions agree with TRBD2. Per the germline V gene, CDR1 is MRHNA and CDR2 is SNTAGT. J lost 6 bases, V lost 3 bases, and 6 bases had no gene match. The CDR3 contains 15 residues. This CDR3 is CASSESGGPGNEQFF. The CDR3 nucleotides are TGTGCCAGCAGTGAGAGCGGGGGGCCAGGCAATGAGCAGTTCTTC.

The chain links TRBV2 to TRBJ2-2; 9 bases fit TRBD2. CDR3 length: 17 residues. Germline CDR1 is SNHLY and CDR2 is FYNNEI. V dropped 0 bases and J dropped 5; count of bases not matched to a gene: 7. Here the CDR3 DNA reads TGTGCCAGCAGTGAAGCAGGGAGCGGGGGGACGACCGGGGAGCTGTTTTTT. Encoded protein: CASSEAGSGGTTGELFF.